Sequencing of this T cell receptor beta chain was carried out in a study of blood T cell repertoires in COVID-19. Study-level information: Acute-phase and convalescent COVID-19 samples originated in the United States, Italy and Spain. Nucleic acid was either cDNA or gDNA, and it came from T cells, B-cell-depleted T cells, or PBMCs.

In the study's own analysis: From reference gene primer amplification, estimates of nucleated cell counts were derived. Repertoires were generated with immunoSEQ multiplex PCR, while TCRdb's copy carries only in-frame clones and drops some. The V and J calls and clone size were taken over from that table, and D and trimming were inferred from the DNA. The sample holds 55,000 to 70,000 clones, roughly 82% seen once. This CDR3 spans 13 amino acids. From germline, CDR1 is MNHEY and CDR2 SVGAGI. Trimming pared 5 bases from V and 4 bases from J, leaving 11 bases between. The gene calls are TRBV6-5 and TRBJ1-2; D call uncertain. This sequence was found in an older woman with acute or convalescent COVID-19. The sample was peripheral blood. CDR3 sequence reads: CASSPLTGYGYTF. The CDR3 DNA reads as TGTGCCAGCAGTCCCTTGACGGGCTATGGCTACACCTTC.